This is a list of T cell receptor beta chains from one sample in a study of blood T cell repertoires in COVID-19. The repertoire was sequenced with immunoSEQ multiplex PCR; TCRdb's copy has only in-frame clones and lacks some. The sample shows approximately 90,000 clones, approximately 80% of them seen only once. The sample was peripheral blood. The source is a woman of 80 years or more with active or convalescent COVID-19. Both conserved end residues are part of each CDR3. A D gene is named only where the DNA matches it firmly. Clone sizes are given selectively: once, few, many, or a class where the clone is expanded.

d_call | clone_size | j_call | v_call | cdr3_nt | cdr3_aa
TRBD2 | - | TRBJ2-3 | TRBV11-2 | TGTGCCAGCAGCAAGGGATCTAGCGGGGGGCCGATAGATACGCAGTATTTT | CASSKGSSGGPIDTQYF
- | - | TRBJ1-4 | TRBV10-2 | TGCGCCAGCAGTGACCCGAGGGGGGGGAGTGAAAAACTGTTTTTT | CASSDPRGGSEKLFF
- | - | TRBJ1-6 | TRBV5-8 | TGTGCCAGCAGCTTGGAGGGCTGGGAGAATTCACCCCTCCACTTT | CASSLEGWENSPLHF
- | - | TRBJ2-1 | TRBV5-1 | TGCGCCAGCAGCTTCCCCCAAGCGGGGGGACAGGATGAGCAGTTCTTC | CASSFPQAGGQDEQFF
- | - | TRBJ1-1 | TRBV6-5 | TGTGCCAGCAGTCCCCGGGGGATGGCGGGGGCTGAAGCTTTCTTT | CASSPRGMAGAEAFF
- | - | TRBJ2-7 | TRBV12-3/TRBV12-4 | TGTGCCAGCAGTTGGAGTCCCTCCTACGAGCAGTACTTC | CASSWSPSYEQYF
TRBD1 | - | TRBJ1-4 | TRBV11-2 | TGTGCCAGCAGCCCAGGAGACAGGGGGTTAGGGGAAAAACTGTTTTTT | CASSPGDRGLGEKLFF
- | few | TRBJ1-1 | TRBV3-1/TRBV3-2 | TGTGCCAGCAGCCATCCCCTGGGGGGGAGGGACACTGAAGCTTTCTTT | CASSHPLGGRDTEAFF
- | - | TRBJ2-1 | TRBV27 | TGTGCCAGCAGTTTGGCGGGGCTCAGTGAGCAGTTCTTC | CASSLAGLSEQFF
- | - | TRBJ1-4 | TRBV2 | TGTGCCAGCAGTGGGGGACTTGCAACTAATGAAAAACTGTTTTTT | CASSGGLATNEKLFF
TRBD1 | - | TRBJ1-1 | TRBV7-8 | TGTGCCAGCAGCGCAACAGGGGGTACTGAAGCTTTCTTT | CASSATGGTEAFF
- | - | TRBJ2-3 | TRBV28 | TGTGCCAGCAGCCAAGGGGCGTATGCAGATACGCAGTATTTT | CASSQGAYADTQYF
TRBD2 | - | TRBJ2-1 | TRBV6-5 | TGTGCCAGCAGCCTTACTAGCGGGAGTTACAATGAGCAGTTCTTC | CASSLTSGSYNEQFF
- | once | TRBJ2-1 | TRBV18 | TGTGCCAGCTCACCCGTTTTTGAGGGATCCCAGTTCTTC | CASSPVFEGSQFF
TRBD2 | - | TRBJ2-1 | TRBV6-6 | TGTGCCTCCGGCGGGACTAGCCCTTACAATGAGCAGTTCTTC | CASGGTSPYNEQFF
- | once | TRBJ1-2 | TRBV3-1/TRBV3-2 | TGTGCCAGCAGCCCGAGGGGACAAGGGACCTTTTATGGCTACACCTTC | CASSPRGQGTFYGYTF
TRBD2 | once | TRBJ2-5 | TRBV7-2 | TGTGCCAGCAGCCCAACACTGACTAGCTGGGGGACCCAGTACTTC | CASSPTLTSWGTQYF
TRBD2 | - | TRBJ2-2 | TRBV6-6 | TGTGCCAGCAGTCCCGGTGGAGCGGGAACCGGGGAGCTGTTTTTT | CASSPGGAGTGELFF